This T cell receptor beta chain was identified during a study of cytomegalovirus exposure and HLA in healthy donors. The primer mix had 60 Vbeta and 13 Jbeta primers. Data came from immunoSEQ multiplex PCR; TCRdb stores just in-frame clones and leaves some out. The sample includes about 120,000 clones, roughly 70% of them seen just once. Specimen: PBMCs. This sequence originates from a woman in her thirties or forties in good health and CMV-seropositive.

The CDR3 is CASSVGTATNEKLFF. In DNA form, the CDR3 reads TGTGCCAGCAGCGTCGGGACAGCAACTAATGAAAAACTGTTTTTT. This chain uses TRBV9 with TRBJ1-4; 7 positions match TRBD1. The V gene end was trimmed by 2 bases and the J gene end by 0 bases; junction bases not matched to a gene: 1. The CDR3 covers 15 residues. CDR1 is SGDLS, CDR2 YYNGEE, per germline. Using reference TRBV9 and TRBJ1-4 for the parts outside the CDR3, the full variable domain is DSGVTQTPKHLITATGQRVTLRCSPRSGDLSVYWYQQSLDQGLQFLIQYYNGEERAKGNILERFSAQQFPDLHSELNLSSLELGDSALYFCASSVGTATNEKLFFGSGTQLSVL.